What follows are 12 T cell receptor beta chains derived from one specimen sequenced in a study of blood T cell repertoires in COVID-19. TCRdb's copy holds only in-frame clones and misses some; the assay was immunoSEQ multiplex PCR. The table includes 100,000 or so clones, about 91% detected once. The sample comprised peripheral blood. These receptors originate from a man between 60 and 75 years old with acute or convalescent COVID-19.

Details on this clone: Distinct nucleotide sequences in the sample also encode this CDR3. V gene TRBV12-3 or TRBV12-4 combines with J gene TRBJ1-2; D remains ambiguous. V lost 3 bases and J lost 8, with 10 bases in between. This CDR3 comprises 12 residues. The CDR3 DNA reads TGTGCCAGCAGTTTCGGACGGGGAGGCTACACCTTC. Protein: CASSFGRGGYTF.

The chain links TRBV3-1 (or the pseudogene TRBV3-2) to TRBJ1-5; D is possibly TRBD1 (6 bases). There are 15 residues in the CDR3. Trimming pared 6 bases from V and 0 bases from J, leaving 12 bases between. Germline CDR1 LGHDT, CDR2 YNNKEL (reference sequence). The CDR3 spells CASRDSVNSNQPQHF. DNA for the CDR3: TGTGCCAGCAGGGACAGTGTCAATAGCAATCAGCCCCAGCATTTT.

The V and J genes are TRBV5-1 and TRBJ1-1; D perhaps matches TRBD1 (5 bases). The CDR3 consists of 15 residues. Trimming left V 5 bases short and J 2 bases short, with 16 bases between. Germline values: CDR1 SGHRS, CDR2 YFSETQ. The CDR3 loop reads CASRRDGSFNTEAFF. The CDR3 region has the DNA TGCGCCAGCAGAAGGGACGGGAGTTTCAACACTGAAGCTTTCTTT.

The V call is TRBV12-3 or TRBV12-4, the J call TRBJ1-1; no clear D gene. Trimming cost V 3 bases and J 7 bases, with 12 bases left between them. The CDR3 runs to 13 residues. The CDR3 loop is CASSLFFSGEAFF. As DNA, the CDR3 is TGTGCCAGCAGTTTGTTCTTTTCCGGTGAAGCTTTCTTT.

This chain links TRBV30 with TRBJ1-5; D remains unclear. Trimming took 4 bases from V and 3 from J, leaving 13 bases between them. Germline CDR1 GTSNPN, CDR2 SVGIG (reference sequence). The CDR3 has 14 amino acids. The CDR3 loop reads CAWTSAGINQPQHF. The CDR3 nucleotides are TGTGCCTGGACCTCGGCAGGCATCAATCAGCCCCAGCATTTT.

The chain uses TRBV7-9 and TRBJ2-5, with a weak D call TRBD2 (6 bases). Looked up from germline, CDR1 is SEHNR and CDR2 is FQNEAQ (reference sequence). The CDR3 runs to 14 residues. The ends were cut back, 1 base at V and 2 bases at J, with 8 bases in the middle. Here the CDR3 reads CASSLGAGQETQYF. The CDR3 DNA reads as TGTGCCAGCAGCTTAGGGGCGGGGCAAGAGACCCAGTACTTC.

This chain links TRBV21-1 with TRBJ1-4; the listed D gene, TRBD1, was not tested against the DNA. TRBV21-1 is labeled a pseudogene. This CDR3 spans 19 amino acids. The CDR3: CASSSSPRGQLITNEKLFF. For the CDR3, the DNA is TGTGCCAGCAGCTCAAGCCCCAGGGGGCAATTGATTACTAATGAAAAACTGTTTTTT.

The chain couples TRBV6-5 to TRBJ1-2; D ambiguous. V dropped 10 bases and J dropped 2 bases, with 8 bases sitting between them. This CDR3 contains 11 residues. Germline V gene lookup returns CDR1 MNHEY and CDR2 SVGAGI. The DNA for the CDR3 is TGTGCCACCAACACGAACTATGGCTACACCTTC. It codes for CATNTNYGYTF.

V and J are TRBV19 and TRBJ1-5, with a tentative D call TRBD1 (6 bases). Trimming took off 1 base at V and 4 bases at J, with 8 bases between the two ends. Germline assignment: CDR1 LNHDA and CDR2 SQIVND (reference sequence). The CDR3 runs to 14 residues. CDR3 residues: CASSIGQGNQPQHF. The CDR3 DNA is TGTGCCAGTAGTATAGGGCAGGGGAATCAGCCCCAGCATTTT.

This clone came up once. The CDR3 here is CASSLDATTGQGTDTQYF. Written as DNA, the CDR3 is TGCGCCAGCAGCTTGGACGCCACAACCGGACAGGGTACAGATACGCAGTATTTT. The chain joins TRBV5-1 to TRBJ2-3; 8 bases fit TRBD1. The germline CDR1 and CDR2 sequences are SGHRS and YFSETQ. This CDR3 has 18 residues. V shed 0 bases and J 3 bases; nucleotides not matched to a gene: 12.

This chain links TRBV4-1 with TRBJ2-1; TRBD2 matches at 7 bases. This CDR3 region has 17 residues. With 4 bases clipped from V and 5 bases from J, the junction kept 14 bases outside the gene matches. Germline CDR1 MGHRA, CDR2 YSYEKL. The DNA for the CDR3 is TGCGCCAGCAGCCTCTCCGCTAGCGGCCCTCCCCACAATGAGCAGTTCTTC. It translates to CASSLSASGPPHNEQFF.

The chain recombines TRBV12-5 with TRBJ1-1; tentative D call: TRBD1 (6 bases). CDR3 length: 14 residues. CDR1 is LGHNT, CDR2 FRNRAP, per germline. The V gene lost 2 bases and the J gene lost 6 bases, with 13 bases spanning the gap. The CDR3 coding sequence is TGTGCTAGTGGTTTGTTGAACAGGGTTTCTGAAGCTTTCTTT. Translation gives CASGLLNRVSEAFF.